The 16 T cell receptor beta chains below all came from one sample that was sequenced in a study of cytomegalovirus exposure and HLA in healthy donors. Use of 60 Vbeta and 13 Jbeta primers characterized the PCR. The data were produced by immunoSEQ multiplex PCR, yet TCRdb's version contains in-frame clones alone and is incomplete. The table lists 110,000 to 150,000 clones, 70% to 80% of them singletons. Specimen: PBMCs. All receptors derive from a woman aged 50 to 60 in good health and CMV-seronegative.

A note on this clone: Other nucleotide sequences from this sample produce the same CDR3. The chain combines TRBV9 with TRBJ2-1; 10 bases agree with TRBD2. Germline CDR1 reads SGDLS; CDR2 reads YYNGEE. This CDR3 comprises 15 residues. V trimming: 4 bases; J trimming: 2 bases; junction bases outside the gene matches: 3. The CDR3 protein is CASSLSGGAYNEQFF. CDR3 DNA: TGTGCCAGCAGCTTAAGCGGGGGGGCCTACAATGAGCAGTTCTTC. The variable domain in full, completed from reference TRBV9 and TRBJ2-1, reads DSGVTQTPKHLITATGQRVTLRCSPRSGDLSVYWYQQSLDQGLQFLIQYYNGEERAKGNILERFSAQQFPDLHSELNLSSLELGDSALYFCASSLSGGAYNEQFFGPGTRLTVL.

This clone showed up just once. The chain combines TRBV7-9 with TRBJ1-1, with D tentatively TRBD1 (6 bases). Germline V gives CDR1 SEHNR, CDR2 FQNEAQ (reference sequence). Trimming shortened V by 5 bases and J by 5 bases, and 15 bases separated the two germline ends. This CDR3 is 14 amino acids long. This CDR3 is CASSLGGVLTEAFF. The DNA for the CDR3 is TGTGCCAGCAGCCTAGGGGGGGTTTTAACTGAAGCTTTCTTT.

The V call is TRBV6-5, the J call TRBJ2-5; 9 bases agree with TRBD1. From germline, CDR1 is MNHEY and CDR2 SVGAGI. Trimming removed 6 bases from V and 5 bases from J; junction bases left unmatched: 7. This CDR3 spans 14 amino acids. CDR3 DNA sequence: TGTGCCAGCAGCGGGGACAGGGATAGGGAGACCCAGTACTTC. Protein: CASSGDRDRETQYF.

The chain employs TRBV7-3 and TRBJ1-1; TRBD1 agrees at 11 bases. The CDR3 extends over 15 amino acids. J lost 3 bases, V lost 5 bases, and 5 bases had no gene match. CDR1 and CDR2 (germline): SGHTA, FQGTGA. The CDR3 DNA reads as TGTGCCAGCAGCCTGGACAGGGGGCCGGACACTGAAGCTTTCTTT. Translation gives CASSLDRGPDTEAFF.

The chain uses TRBV7-2 and TRBJ1-6; D is possibly TRBD1 (5 bases). V lost 5 bases and J 7 bases, leaving 9 bases between the germline ends. Germline loops: CDR1 SGHTA, CDR2 FQGNSA. The CDR3 has 13 amino acids. As DNA, the CDR3 is TGTGCCAGCAGCCCGGGGGGGAATTCACCCCTCCACTTT. Translation gives CASSPGGNSPLHF.

This clone was recorded at least ten times. This rearrangement joins TRBV28 to TRBJ2-2; D is unresolved. The CDR3 runs to 15 residues. Germline lookup yields CDR1 MDHEN and CDR2 SYDVKM. V was cut by 3 bases and J by 7 bases, with 15 bases left in between. Here the CDR3 reads CASSFLQLTGGELFF. Written as DNA, the CDR3 is TGTGCCAGCAGTTTTTTACAGCTCACTGGCGGGGAGCTGTTTTTT.

The gene calls are TRBV7-9 and TRBJ1-5; a possible D gene is TRBD1 (6 bases). Germline assignment: CDR1 SEHNR and CDR2 FQNEAQ (reference sequence). The CDR3 covers 15 residues. Trimming cost V 5 bases and J 1 base, with 12 bases left between them. Written as DNA, the CDR3 is TGTGCCAGCAGCCCGACAGGAACGAGCAATCAGCCCCAGCATTTT. Residues: CASSPTGTSNQPQHF.

J is TRBJ2-5 and V is TRBV5-6; D remains ambiguous. V shed 0 bases and J shed 0 bases, with 6 bases lying between them. This CDR3 comprises 14 residues. Looked up from germline, CDR1 is SGHDT and CDR2 is YYEEEE. Here the CDR3 reads CASSLGLDQETQYF. DNA for the CDR3: TGTGCCAGCAGCTTGGGTTTAGACCAAGAGACCCAGTACTTC.

The chain joins TRBV6-4 to TRBJ1-2; 8 nucleotides agree with TRBD1. There are 14 residues in the CDR3. J was trimmed by 3 bases and V by 10 bases; bases with no gene match: 10. The germline gives CDR1 MRHNA, CDR2 SNTAGT. The CDR3 DNA reads as TGTGCCACGCTCATCCAGGGGGCGGACTATGGCTACACCTTC. It translates to CATLIQGADYGYTF.

This rearrangement joins TRBV6-5 to TRBJ2-2, with D possibly TRBD2 on 6 matching bases. V was cut by 0 bases and J by 7 bases, with 12 bases left in between. The CDR3 runs 15 residues. Germline V gives CDR1 MNHEY, CDR2 SVGAGI. This CDR3 is CASSYSGTSLGELFF. The CDR3 nucleotides read TGTGCCAGCAGTTACTCAGGGACTTCGCTCGGGGAGCTGTTTTTT.

J is TRBJ1-2 and V is TRBV4-1; 8 nucleotides align to TRBD1. With V trimmed by 4 bases and J by 5 bases, 6 bases remained unmatched. Germline CDR1 reads MGHRA; CDR2 reads YSYEKL. The CDR3 extends over 14 amino acids. CDR3 DNA: TGCGCCAGCAGCCCTCCCGGGACAGGATATGGCTACACCTTC. Its protein product is CASSPPGTGYGYTF.

The chain has TRBV4-3 and TRBJ1-6; D gene uncertain. The germline CDR1 and CDR2 sequences are LGHNA and YSLEER. This CDR3 spans 12 amino acids. Trimming took 5 bases from V and 10 from J, leaving 9 bases between them. The CDR3 spells CASSSGKSPLHF. CDR3 sequence (DNA): TGCGCCAGCAGCTCCGGGAAATCACCCCTCCACTTT.

A few counts support this clone. The chain recombines TRBV5-4 with TRBJ1-6, with a weak D call TRBD1 (6 bases). CDR1 and CDR2 (germline): SGHNT, YYREEE (reference sequence). This CDR3 has 13 amino acids. V was shortened by 3 bases and J by 10 bases, with 11 bases between the two germline ends. The CDR3 DNA reads TGTGCCAGCAGCTCAGCCAGGGGCTCACCCCTCCACTTT. This codes for CASSSARGSPLHF.

The chain has TRBV9 and TRBJ1-6, with 8 nucleotides matching TRBD1. The CDR3 sequence is 17 residues long. The germline V gene has CDR1 SGDLS and CDR2 YYNGEE. The junction had 10 bases not matched to a gene; V was cut back by 6 bases and J by 2 bases. The CDR3 sequence is CASTPDADRAYNSPLHF. The CDR3 DNA reads as TGTGCCAGCACCCCGGACGCGGACAGGGCCTATAATTCACCCCTCCACTTT.

At least ten counts were recorded for this clone. This chain links TRBV5-1 with TRBJ1-4, with D possibly being TRBD1 (6 bases). Germline V gene lookup returns CDR1 SGHRS and CDR2 YFSETQ. V was shortened by 0 bases and J by 6 bases, with 12 bases between the two germline ends. The CDR3 covers 15 residues. The CDR3 spells CASSLGGGGDEKLFF. The CDR3 DNA reads as TGCGCCAGCAGCTTGGGCGGGGGGGGCGATGAAAAACTGTTTTTT.

The V call is TRBV5-4, the J call TRBJ1-3; D ambiguous. The germline V gene encodes CDR1 SGHNT and CDR2 YYREEE (reference sequence). Trimming removed 0 bases at V and 4 bases at J, with 8 bases between. This CDR3 has 14 residues. The CDR3 nucleotides read TGTGCCAGCAGCTTGGGAGGGATCGGAAACACCATATATTTT. Translation: CASSLGGIGNTIYF.